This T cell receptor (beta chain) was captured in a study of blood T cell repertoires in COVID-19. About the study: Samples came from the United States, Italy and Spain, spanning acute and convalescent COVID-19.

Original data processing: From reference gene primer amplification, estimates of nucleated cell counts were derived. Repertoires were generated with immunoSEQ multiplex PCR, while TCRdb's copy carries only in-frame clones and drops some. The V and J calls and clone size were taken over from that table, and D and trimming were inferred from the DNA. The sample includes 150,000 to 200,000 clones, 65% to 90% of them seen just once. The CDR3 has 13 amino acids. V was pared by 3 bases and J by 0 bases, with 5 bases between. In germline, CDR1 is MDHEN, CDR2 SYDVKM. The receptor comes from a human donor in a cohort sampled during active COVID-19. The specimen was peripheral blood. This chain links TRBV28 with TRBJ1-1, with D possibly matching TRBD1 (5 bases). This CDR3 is CASSFRVNTEAFF. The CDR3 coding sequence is TGTGCCAGCAGTTTCAGGGTGAACACTGAAGCTTTCTTT.